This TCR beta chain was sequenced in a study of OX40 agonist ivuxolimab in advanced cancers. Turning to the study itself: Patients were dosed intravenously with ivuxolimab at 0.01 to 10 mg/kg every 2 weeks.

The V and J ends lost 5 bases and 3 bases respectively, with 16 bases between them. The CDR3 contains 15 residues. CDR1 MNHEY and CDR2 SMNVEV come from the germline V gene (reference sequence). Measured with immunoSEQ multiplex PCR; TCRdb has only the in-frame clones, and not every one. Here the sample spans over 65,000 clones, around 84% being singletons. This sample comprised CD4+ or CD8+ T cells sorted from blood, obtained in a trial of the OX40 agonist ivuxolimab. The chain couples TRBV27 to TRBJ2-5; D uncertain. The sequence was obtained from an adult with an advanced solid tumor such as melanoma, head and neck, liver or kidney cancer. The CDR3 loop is CASSPSSVVKETQYF. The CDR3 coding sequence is TGTGCCAGCAGTCCCTCCTCCGTCGTCAAAGAGACCCAGTACTTC.